A single TCR beta chain is shown here with its context. Described treatment: about 20 received Ad26.COV2.S at low or high dose, single or two shots; roughly five received placebo; per-sample allocation not given. After the first vaccine or placebo injection, samples were drawn on day 63. Within Boston, the person who donated was an adult of 18-55 years. The sample comes from a study of Ad26.COV2.S vaccination and SARS-CoV-2 variants. Assay used: immunoSEQ multiplex PCR; TCRdb lists only in-frame clones, some missing. The sample has approximately 480,000 clones; around nine tenths are singletons. The CDR3 sequence is 15 residues long. Trimming cost V 0 bases and J 0 bases, with 6 bases left between them. Germline V gives CDR1 SGHTA, CDR2 FQGNSA.

The chain combines TRBV7-2 with TRBJ2-1; D gene ambiguous. The specimen comprised peripheral blood, sampled in a trial of Ad26.COV2.S vaccine versus placebo. The sequence came from a person aged 18-60 years who received the Ad26.COV2.S COVID-19 vaccine or a placebo. CDR3: CASSLAFGSYNEQFF. CDR3 sequence (DNA): TGTGCCAGCAGCTTAGCTTTTGGCTCCTACAATGAGCAGTTCTTC.